The TCR beta chain under discussion was sequenced for a study of cytomegalovirus exposure and HLA in healthy donors. Findings and limits, study-wide: Prior analysis indicated that the majority of TCR beta V segments exhibited productivity approximately 87% or approximately 30% of the time. HLA alleles were associated with 16,000 or so TCR beta sequences in a later analysis at 0.05 false discovery rate.

In this sample, this clone turned up once. Its antigen is still unknown. Amplification used 60 Vbeta primers and 13 Jbeta primers. Profiled with immunoSEQ multiplex PCR; TCRdb holds only in-frame clones, not every one. The table records about 170,000 clones, about three quarters of them present only once. Germline CDR1 reads MRHNA; CDR2 reads SNTAGT. The CDR3 totals 15 residues. Germline trimming cut 6 bases from V and 2 bases from J; bases unmatched to any gene: 8. This rearrangement joins TRBV6-4 to TRBJ2-3, with 7 nucleotides matching TRBD1. This TCR was sampled from a girl under 18 in good health and CMV-seronegative. Sequenced: PBMCs. The CDR3 is CASSRDSLPTDTQYF. CDR3 sequence (DNA): TGTGCCAGCAGCCGGGACAGCCTTCCCACAGATACGCAGTATTTT.